The sequence of this T cell receptor beta chain was determined in a study of T cells in Graves' hyperthyroidism and ophthalmopathy. From germline, CDR1 is DFQATT and CDR2 SNEGSKA (reference sequence). CDR3 length equals 17 residues. After removal of 0 bases from V and 6 bases from J, the junction contained 12 bases not matched to a gene. Amplification targeted TCR beta CDR3 regions from RNA transcripts. The HTBI primer set drove a first-round RT-PCR of the TCR CDR3. TCRdb used MiXCR to reprocess the multiplex PCR reads, holding one entry per CDR3 protein. This table holds over 200,000 distinct CDR3 sequences, under 20% found once. This clonotype appeared many times.

The sequence came from a man in his forties or fifties with Graves' hyperthyroidism. Sequenced input: blood. V is TRBV20-1 and J is TRBJ2-1, with 9 bases matching TRBD2. The CDR3 is CSARDLLAGSSVNEQFF. The CDR3, as DNA: TGCAGTGCTAGAGATCTCCTAGCGGGATCTTCGGTCAATGAGCAGTTCTTC.